The 16 T cell receptor beta chains presented below share a single source sample, sequenced in a study of blood T cells in healthy people across ages. A second PCR, run for about 6 to 12 cycles, used a sample-barcoded 5' primer plus a J-beta primer mix. TCRdb analysed the 5' RACE reads with MiXCR anew, one entry per CDR3 protein. The sample holds hundreds of thousands of distinct CDR3 sequences, about a third seen once. Sequencing was carried out using blood. These receptor sequences come from a woman of 80 years or more in good health.

The table lists this clonotype with many counts. The chain has TRBV7-3 and TRBJ2-5, with 9 bases matching TRBD1. Looked up from germline, CDR1 is SGHTA and CDR2 is FQGTGA. There are 13 residues in the CDR3. J was trimmed by 4 bases and V by 3 bases; bases with no gene match: 0. CDR3 bases: TGTGCCAGCAGCTTGACAGGGGGAGAGACCCAGTACTTC. Its protein product is CASSLTGGETQYF.

This chain connects TRBV20-1 to TRBJ2-7; D is perhaps TRBD1 or TRBD2 (5 bases each). Germline V lookup: CDR1 DFQATT, CDR2 SNEGSKA (reference sequence). Trimming stripped 0 bases from V and 1 base from J, with 10 bases between. The CDR3 is made up of 14 amino acids. The CDR3 bases are TGCAGTGCTAGAGACTGGGACGCTTCCTACGAGCAGTACTTC. Protein product: CSARDWDASYEQYF.

This clonotype came up many times. The rearrangement links TRBV20-1 to TRBJ2-1; 14 bases fit TRBD2. Unmatched junction bases numbered 19, after V lost 6 bases and J lost 3 bases. CDR1 and CDR2 from the germline V gene are DFQATT and SNEGSKA (reference sequence). The CDR3 has 20 amino acids. CDR3 region: CSAPLPGLAGETRLYNEQFF. CDR3 nucleotides: TGCAGTGCGCCGTTGCCGGGACTAGCGGGGGAAACCCGACTCTACAATGAGCAGTTCTTC.

Notes on this clonotype: With a much larger clone just one base away, this may be a read error. The chain is built from TRBV6-1 and TRBJ1-5; TRBD1 aligns across 7 bases. The CDR3 sequence is 15 residues long. V lost 2 bases, J lost 10 bases, and 11 bases stayed unmatched. Germline loops: CDR1 MNHNS, CDR2 SASEGT. The CDR3 region has the DNA TGTGCCAGCAGTGAACCTGGGACAGCCCGCTCCCCCCAGCATTTT. Its protein product is CASSEPGTARSPQHF.

This clonotype has at least ten counts. This chain links TRBV5-1 with TRBJ2-6; D is uncertain. CDR3 length equals 16 residues. The ends were cut back, 0 bases at V and 1 base at J, with 8 bases in the middle. The germline V gene encodes CDR1 SGHRS and CDR2 YFSETQ. Here the CDR3 reads CASSLVSASGANVLTF. Here the CDR3 DNA reads TGCGCCAGCAGCTTGGTGTCGGCTTCTGGGGCCAACGTCCTGACTTTC.

The V and J genes are TRBV20-1 and TRBJ1-1; a possible D gene is TRBD1 (5 bases). Germline V gene sequence: CDR1 DFQATT, CDR2 SNEGSKA (reference sequence). This CDR3 has 14 amino acids. CDR3 nucleotides: TGCAGACTCCTAGGGGACCTAGGGGTAACTGAAGCTTTCTTT. Its translation is CRLLGDLGVTEAFF.

The J gene is TRBJ2-7, the V gene TRBV29-1; TRBD1 agrees at 8 bases. The CDR3 contains 14 residues. Germline CDR1 reads SQVTM; CDR2 reads ANQGSEA. Germline trimming cut 7 bases from V and 5 bases from J; bases unmatched to any gene: 13. In DNA form, the CDR3 reads TGCAGCGCCGGACGGACAGGGACACCTAACGAGCAGTACTTC. Protein sequence: CSAGRTGTPNEQYF.

The sample holds a few counts of this clonotype. With a much larger clone just one base away, this may be a read error. The V gene is TRBV11-2, the J gene TRBJ2-3; 7 nucleotides align to TRBD2. CDR1 is SGHAT and CDR2 is FQNNGV in the germline V gene. The CDR3 consists of 16 residues. CDR3 coding DNA: TGTGCCAGCATCACTAAACTAGCGACTAGCACAGGTACGCAGTATTTT. Its translation: CASITKLATSTGTQYF.

This clonotype was detected many times. The rearrangement uses TRBV5-6 and TRBJ1-1, with D unclear. V was cut by 4 bases and J by 1 base, with 11 bases left in between. The germline gives CDR1 SGHDT, CDR2 YYEEEE. The CDR3 runs 14 residues. The CDR3 nucleotides are TGTGCCAGCAGCAATCGACAACGGAACACTGAAGCTTTCTTT. Its translation is CASSNRQRNTEAFF.

This chain uses TRBV3-1 with TRBJ1-5; D gene unclear. The CDR3 contains 16 residues. CDR1 is LGHDT and CDR2 is YNNKEL in the germline V gene (reference sequence). V was shortened by 1 base and J by 3 bases, with 13 bases between the two germline ends. In DNA form, the CDR3 reads TGTGCCAGCAGCCAAGGTTCGACGGCTAACAATCAGCCCCAGCATTTT. This gives the protein CASSQGSTANNQPQHF.

In this sample, this clonotype turned up a few times. The V call is TRBV27, the J call TRBJ1-4; D perhaps matches TRBD1 (5 bases). Germline lookup yields CDR1 MNHEY and CDR2 SMNVEV (reference sequence). V was cut by 8 bases and J by 16 bases, with 20 bases left in between. The CDR3 loop spans 12 amino acids. The CDR3 region has the DNA TGTGCCAGCCATGAGGGGTCCGAAGAGCGGTTTTTT. Translating gives CASHEGSEERFF. The variable domain in full, with the rest retrieved from reference TRBV27 and TRBJ1-4, is EAQVTQNPRYLITVTGKKLTVTCSQNMNHEYMSWYRQDPGLGLRQIYYSMNVEVTDKGDVPEGYKVSRKEKRNFPLILESPSPNQTSLYFCASHEGSEERFFGSGTQLSVL.

This chain connects TRBV30 to TRBJ1-1, with D perhaps TRBD1 (5 bases). V was cut by 3 bases and J by 1 base, with 12 bases left in between. CDR1 is GTSNPN, CDR2 SVGIG, per germline (reference sequence). The CDR3 loop spans 14 amino acids. CDR3 sequence reads: CAWRGGRRNTEAFF. The CDR3 DNA follows: TGTGCCTGGAGGGGGGGACGGAGGAACACTGAAGCTTTCTTT.

With regard to this clonotype: This may stem from a read error, because a much larger clone lies one nucleotide away. The chain joins TRBV5-1 to TRBJ2-5; TRBD1 agrees at 12 bases. V lost 5 bases, J lost 11 bases, and 10 bases stayed unmatched. The CDR3 spans 14 residues. Germline CDR1 reads SGHRS; CDR2 reads YFSETQ. CDR3 sequence reads: CASSVGQGAHEQYF. Written as DNA, the CDR3 is TGCGCCAGCAGTGTGGGACAGGGGGCACATGAGCAGTACTTC.

This clonotype was found once. The chain uses TRBV6-6 and TRBJ2-7; D may correspond to TRBD1 or TRBD2 (5 bases each). This CDR3 is 15 amino acids long. Germline values: CDR1 MNHNY, CDR2 SVGAGI (reference sequence). V lost 2 bases, J lost 3 bases, and 14 bases lay in between. The CDR3 bases are TGTGCCAGCAGTTACCCGGGACCTGAATTCTACGAGCAGTACTTC. It yields the protein CASSYPGPEFYEQYF.

Concerning this clonotype: A much larger clone is a single base away; this may be a read error. CDR3 sequence (DNA): TGTGCTAGCAGCCTAGGAGGACAGGGGGGATTAGAGACCCAGTTCTTC. It yields the protein CASSLGGQGGLETQFF. This chain uses TRBV7-7 with TRBJ2-1; 10 bases map to TRBD1. Germline CDR1 SSHAT, CDR2 FNYEAQ (reference sequence). The length of the CDR3 is 16 residues.

This clonotype was counted at least ten times. J is TRBJ2-7 and V is TRBV24-1; 7 bases map to TRBD1. This CDR3 has 11 amino acids. Germline CDR1 KGHDR, CDR2 SFDVKD. Trimming took 9 bases from V and 4 from J; bases not matched to a gene: 2. The CDR3 protein is CATGTEYEQYF. CDR3 nucleotides: TGTGCCACCGGGACAGAATACGAGCAGTACTTC.